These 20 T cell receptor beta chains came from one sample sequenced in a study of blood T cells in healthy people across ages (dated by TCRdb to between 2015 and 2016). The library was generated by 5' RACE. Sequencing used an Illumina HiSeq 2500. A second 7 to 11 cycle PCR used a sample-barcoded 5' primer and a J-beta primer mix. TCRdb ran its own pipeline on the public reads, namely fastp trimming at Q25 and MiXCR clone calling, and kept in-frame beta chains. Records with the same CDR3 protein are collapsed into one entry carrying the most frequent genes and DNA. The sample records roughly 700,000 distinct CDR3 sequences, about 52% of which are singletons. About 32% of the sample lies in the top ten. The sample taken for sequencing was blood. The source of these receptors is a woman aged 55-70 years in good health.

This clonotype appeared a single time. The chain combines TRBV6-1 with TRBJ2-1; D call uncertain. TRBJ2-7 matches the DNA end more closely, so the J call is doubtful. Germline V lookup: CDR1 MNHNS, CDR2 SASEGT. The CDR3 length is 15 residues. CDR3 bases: TGTGCCAGCAGTGAATCTAGGTTGTCCTACAATGAGCAGTACTTC. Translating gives CASSESRLSYNEQYF.

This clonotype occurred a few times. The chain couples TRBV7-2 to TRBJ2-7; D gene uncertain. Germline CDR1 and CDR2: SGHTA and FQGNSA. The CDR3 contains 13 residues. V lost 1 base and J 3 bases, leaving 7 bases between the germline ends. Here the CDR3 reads CASSLVMFYEQYF. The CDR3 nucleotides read TGTGCCAGCAGCTTAGTCATGTTCTACGAGCAGTACTTC.

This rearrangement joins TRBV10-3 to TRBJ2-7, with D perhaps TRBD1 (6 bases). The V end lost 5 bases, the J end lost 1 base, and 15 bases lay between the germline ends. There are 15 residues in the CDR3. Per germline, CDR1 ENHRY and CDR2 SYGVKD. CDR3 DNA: TGTGCCATCAGTCGAGCAGGGGTCCGGTCCTACGAGCAGTACTTC. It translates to CAISRAGVRSYEQYF.

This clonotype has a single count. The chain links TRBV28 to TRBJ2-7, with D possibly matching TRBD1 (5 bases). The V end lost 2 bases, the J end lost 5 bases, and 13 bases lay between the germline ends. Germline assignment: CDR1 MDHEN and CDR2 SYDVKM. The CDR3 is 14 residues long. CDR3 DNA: TGTGCCAGCAGTTTAGGGTCAGGGCTCGACGAGCAGTACTTC. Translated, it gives CASSLGSGLDEQYF.

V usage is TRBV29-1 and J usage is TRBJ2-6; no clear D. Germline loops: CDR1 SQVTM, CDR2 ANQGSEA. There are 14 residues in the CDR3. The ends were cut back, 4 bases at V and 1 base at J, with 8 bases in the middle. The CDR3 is CSVVASSGANVLTF. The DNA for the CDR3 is TGCAGCGTTGTCGCCTCGTCTGGGGCCAACGTCCTGACTTTC.

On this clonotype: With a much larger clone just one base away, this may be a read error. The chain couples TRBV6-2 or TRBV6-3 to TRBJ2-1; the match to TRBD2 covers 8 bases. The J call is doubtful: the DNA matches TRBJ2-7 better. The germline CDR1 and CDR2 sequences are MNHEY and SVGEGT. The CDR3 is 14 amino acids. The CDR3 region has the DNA TGTGCCAGCAGTAAGGGCGGGACTAGTTGCGAGCAGTACTTC. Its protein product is CASSKGGTSCEQYF.

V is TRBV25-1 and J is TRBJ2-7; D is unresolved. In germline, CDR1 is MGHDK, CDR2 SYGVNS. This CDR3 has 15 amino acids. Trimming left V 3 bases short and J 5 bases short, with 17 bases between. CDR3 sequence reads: CASSDPRLSFNEQYF. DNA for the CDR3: TGTGCCAGCAGTGACCCCCGTTTAAGTTTCAACGAGCAGTACTTC.

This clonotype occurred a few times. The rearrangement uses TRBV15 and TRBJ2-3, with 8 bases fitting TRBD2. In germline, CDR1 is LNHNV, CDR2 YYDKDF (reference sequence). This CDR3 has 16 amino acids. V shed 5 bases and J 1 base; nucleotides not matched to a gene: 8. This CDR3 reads CATSGIGTRGTDTQYF. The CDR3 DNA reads TGTGCCACCAGCGGAATCGGGACTAGAGGCACAGATACGCAGTATTTT.

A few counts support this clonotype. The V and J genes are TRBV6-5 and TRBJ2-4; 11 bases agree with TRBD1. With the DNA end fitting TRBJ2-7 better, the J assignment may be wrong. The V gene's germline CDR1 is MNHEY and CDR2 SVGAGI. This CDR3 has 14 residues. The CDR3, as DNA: TGTGCCAGCAGTTACGGACAGGGGGCAGACGAGCAGTACTTC. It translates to CASSYGQGADEQYF.

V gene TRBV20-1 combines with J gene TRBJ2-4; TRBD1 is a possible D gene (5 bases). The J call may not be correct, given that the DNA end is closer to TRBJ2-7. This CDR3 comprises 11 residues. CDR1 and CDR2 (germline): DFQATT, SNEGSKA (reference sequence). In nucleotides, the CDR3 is TGCAGTATGACAGAATACGACGAGCAGTACTTC. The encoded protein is CSMTEYDEQYF.

The DNA of the CDR3 is TGTGCCAGCATGGGCGGGGAGGACACTGAAGCTTTCTTT. Translation gives CASMGGEDTEAFF. V gene TRBV6-5 combines with J gene TRBJ1-1; no clear D gene. V was cut by 7 bases and J by 3 bases, with 12 bases left in between. The CDR3 is made up of 13 amino acids. Germline CDR1 MNHEY, CDR2 SVGAGI.

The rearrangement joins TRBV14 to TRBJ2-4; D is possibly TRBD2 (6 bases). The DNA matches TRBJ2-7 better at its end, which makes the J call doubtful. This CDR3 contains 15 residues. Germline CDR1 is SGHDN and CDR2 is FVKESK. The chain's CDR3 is CASSSEREVTYEQYF. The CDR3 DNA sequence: TGTGCCAGCAGCTCGGAGAGGGAGGTAACCTACGAGCAGTACTTC.

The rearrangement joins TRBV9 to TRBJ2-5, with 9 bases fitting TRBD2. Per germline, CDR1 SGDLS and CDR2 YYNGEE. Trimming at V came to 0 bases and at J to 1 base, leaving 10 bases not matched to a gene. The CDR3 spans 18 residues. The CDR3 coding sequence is TGTGCCAGCAGCGTAGGGCTAGCGGGGTCGCAGGCCCAAGAGACCCAGTACTTC. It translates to CASSVGLAGSQAQETQYF.

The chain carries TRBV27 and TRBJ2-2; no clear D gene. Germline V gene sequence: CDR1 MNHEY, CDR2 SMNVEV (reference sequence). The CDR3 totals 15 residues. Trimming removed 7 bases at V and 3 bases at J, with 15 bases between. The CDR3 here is CASTYVTMYTGELFF. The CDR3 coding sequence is TGTGCCAGCACTTACGTGACAATGTACACCGGGGAGCTGTTTTTT.

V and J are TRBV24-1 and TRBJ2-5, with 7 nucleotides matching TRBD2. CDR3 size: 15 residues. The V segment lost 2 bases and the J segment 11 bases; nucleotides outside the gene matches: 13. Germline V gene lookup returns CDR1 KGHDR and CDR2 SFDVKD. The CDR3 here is CATSDSGAGSGEQYF. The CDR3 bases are TGTGCCACCAGTGATTCGGGAGCGGGATCGGGGGAGCAGTACTTC.

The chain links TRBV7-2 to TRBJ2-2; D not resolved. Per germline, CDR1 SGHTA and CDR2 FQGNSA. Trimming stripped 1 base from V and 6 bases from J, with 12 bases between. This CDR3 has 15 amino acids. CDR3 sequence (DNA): TGTGCCAGCAGCTTAGAGCCTAGAATCGCCGGGGAGCTGTTTTTT. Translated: CASSLEPRIAGELFF.

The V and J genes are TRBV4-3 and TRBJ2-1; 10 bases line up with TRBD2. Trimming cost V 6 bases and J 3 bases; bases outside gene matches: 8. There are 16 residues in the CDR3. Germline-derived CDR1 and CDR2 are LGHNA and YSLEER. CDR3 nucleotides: TGCGCCAGCAGACGTACTACTAGCGGGGACTACAATGAGCAGTTCTTC. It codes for CASRRTTSGDYNEQFF.

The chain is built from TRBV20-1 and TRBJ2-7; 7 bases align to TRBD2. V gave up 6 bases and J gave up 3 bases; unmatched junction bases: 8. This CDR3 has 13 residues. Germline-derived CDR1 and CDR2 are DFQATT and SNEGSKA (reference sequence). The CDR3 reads CSADSGAYYEQYF. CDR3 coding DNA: TGCAGTGCCGACAGCGGGGCGTACTACGAGCAGTACTTC.

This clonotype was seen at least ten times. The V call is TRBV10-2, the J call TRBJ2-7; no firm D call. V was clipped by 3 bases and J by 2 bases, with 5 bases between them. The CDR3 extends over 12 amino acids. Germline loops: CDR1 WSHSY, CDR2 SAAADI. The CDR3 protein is CASSDFPYEQYF. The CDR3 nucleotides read TGCGCCAGCAGTGATTTCCCCTACGAGCAGTACTTC.

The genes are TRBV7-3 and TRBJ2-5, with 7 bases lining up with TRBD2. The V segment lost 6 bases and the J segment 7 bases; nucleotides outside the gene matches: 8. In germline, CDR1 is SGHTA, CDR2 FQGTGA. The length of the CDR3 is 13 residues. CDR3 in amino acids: CASSRARGVTQYF. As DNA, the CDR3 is TGTGCCAGCAGTCGCGCCCGGGGGGTGACCCAGTACTTC.